A single sample is the source of the 25 T cell receptor beta chains below, sequenced in a study of OX40 agonist ivuxolimab in advanced cancers. Libraries were prepared by immunoSEQ multiplex PCR; TCRdb keeps only in-frame clonotypes and omits some of them. The sample contains about 46,000 clones, less than 90% of which appear only once. Source: CD4+ or CD8+ T cells sorted from blood, taken in a trial of the OX40 agonist ivuxolimab. The receptor source for this set is an adult with an advanced solid tumor such as melanoma, head and neck, liver or kidney cancer.

The chain couples TRBV27 to TRBJ1-5; D gene unclear. The CDR3 is 15 amino acids. V lost 5 bases and J lost 2, with 13 bases in between. Germline values: CDR1 MNHEY, CDR2 SMNVEV (reference sequence). The CDR3 reads CASSMTGVGNQPQHF. The CDR3 DNA reads TGTGCCAGCAGTATGACCGGGGTCGGCAATCAGCCCCAGCATTTT.

The chain combines TRBV7-9 with TRBJ2-7; 8 positions match TRBD1. J lost 0 bases, V lost 7 bases, and 14 bases had no gene match. Germline CDR1 SEHNR, CDR2 FQNEAQ (reference sequence). The CDR3 covers 17 residues. Here the CDR3 DNA reads TGTGCCAGCACCATGCGGGCTTCAGGGGGCATCTCCTACGAGCAGTACTTC. This codes for CASTMRASGGISYEQYF.

The V gene is TRBV21-1, the J gene TRBJ2-3; the table names TRBD2, a call not compared with the DNA. TRBV21-1 represents a pseudogene. This CDR3 has 18 residues. CDR3: CASSKWGTSPTGPDTQYF. As DNA, the CDR3 is TGTGCCAGCAGCAAATGGGGGACTAGCCCAACGGGCCCAGATACGCAGTATTTT.

In DNA form, the CDR3 reads TGTGCCAGCAGCCCCATCGGGGCTAATAATCAGCCCCAGCATTTT. Protein sequence: CASSPIGANNQPQHF. V usage is TRBV6-5 and J usage is TRBJ1-5; D is possibly TRBD1 (5 bases). The germline gives CDR1 MNHEY, CDR2 SVGAGI. The CDR3 runs 15 residues. V lost 6 bases, J lost 4 bases, and 16 bases lay in between.

The gene calls are TRBV20-1 and TRBJ2-5; D unclear. The CDR3 extends over 11 amino acids. The germline V gene has CDR1 DFQATT and CDR2 SNEGSKA (reference sequence). V lost 6 bases, J lost 5 bases, and 10 bases lay in between. CDR3 in DNA: TGCAGTGCGCTATCATTTGAGACCCAGTACTTC. Translation: CSALSFETQYF.

The V gene is TRBV5-1, the J gene TRBJ1-1, with 7 bases lining up with TRBD1. The CDR3 consists of 13 residues. Germline CDR1 is SGHRS and CDR2 is YFSETQ. V lost 4 bases to trimming and J lost 8 bases; unmatched junction nucleotides: 8. For the CDR3, the DNA is TGCGCCAGCAGCACGTCCGACAGGGCGGAAGCTTTCTTT. Translated: CASSTSDRAEAFF.

J is TRBJ2-7 and V is TRBV4-3; the match to TRBD1 covers 10 bases. V lost 0 bases and J lost 1; bases outside the gene matches: 6. This CDR3 contains 17 residues. The germline V gene encodes CDR1 LGHNA and CDR2 YSLEER. The CDR3 reads CASSQDSEGQGSYEQYF. CDR3 sequence (DNA): TGCGCCAGCAGCCAAGATTCAGAGGGACAGGGGTCCTACGAGCAGTACTTC.

The chain carries TRBV7-9 and TRBJ2-5, with D tentatively TRBD2 (5 bases). With the DNA end fitting TRBJ2-7 better, the J assignment may be wrong. Germline V gene data show CDR1 as SEHNR and CDR2 as FQNEAQ (reference sequence). The CDR3 is made up of 14 amino acids. This CDR3 is CASSPEDRPYEQYF. In DNA form, the CDR3 reads TGTGCCAGCAGCCCGGAGGACCGACCCTACGAGCAGTACTTC.

The chain joins TRBV27 to TRBJ2-5; 7 positions agree with TRBD1. This CDR3 region has 15 residues. CDR1 is MNHEY and CDR2 is SMNVEV in the germline V gene (reference sequence). The V gene end was trimmed by 4 bases and the J gene end by 4 bases; junction bases not matched to a gene: 9. CDR3 residues: CASSSLTGVGETQYF. CDR3 sequence (DNA): TGTGCCAGCAGTTCACTTACAGGGGTAGGAGAGACCCAGTACTTC.

V is TRBV10-3 and J is TRBJ1-1, with D tentatively TRBD1 (6 bases). The CDR3 has 14 amino acids. Germline values: CDR1 ENHRY, CDR2 SYGVKD. V was pared by 3 bases and J by 1 base, with 9 bases between. The CDR3 protein is CAISDKGGNTEAFF. Here the CDR3 DNA reads TGTGCCATCAGTGATAAGGGGGGGAACACTGAAGCTTTCTTT.

The chain couples TRBV7-2 to TRBJ1-2; maybe TRBD1 (5 bases). The ends were cut back, 2 bases at V and 3 bases at J, with 10 bases in the middle. The CDR3 has 14 amino acids. The germline V gene has CDR1 SGHTA and CDR2 FQGNSA. In DNA form, the CDR3 reads TGTGCCAGCAGCTTATTGGGGGGGGACTATGGCTACACCTTC. It specifies CASSLLGGDYGYTF.

This sequence joins TRBV4-1 and TRBJ2-7; the match to TRBD2 covers 7 bases. Germline values: CDR1 MGHRA, CDR2 YSYEKL. Trimming at V came to 5 bases and at J to 2 bases, leaving 6 bases not matched to a gene. The CDR3 spans 14 residues. The chain's CDR3 is CASSAASGPYEQYF. CDR3 bases: TGCGCCAGCAGCGCGGCTAGCGGCCCCTACGAGCAGTACTTC.

The chain carries TRBV10-3 and TRBJ1-6, with D hard to call. With 4 bases removed from V and 12 bases from J, the gap between germline ends came to 16 bases. Germline V CDR1 and CDR2: ENHRY, SYGVKD. The CDR3 is 14 amino acids. In DNA form, the CDR3 reads TGTGCCATCAGTGCCGGGAATTCGGTACAACCCCTCCACTTT. Residues: CAISAGNSVQPLHF.

The gene calls are TRBV21-1 and TRBJ1-6. TRBV21-1 is noted as a pseudogene. This CDR3 is built from 19 residues. The CDR3 DNA follows: TGTGCCAGCAGCAAGGATTTGGGGATCCGCCCCGCCCTCTGGTCACCCCTCCACTTT. This encodes CASSKDLGIRPALWSPLHF.

The CDR3 loop is CASLPRREVNEQFF. The CDR3 DNA reads TGTGCCAGCTTACCCCGCAGGGAGGTCAATGAGCAGTTCTTC. V usage is TRBV5-6 and J usage is TRBJ2-1, with D possibly matching TRBD2 (6 bases). The CDR3 covers 14 residues. Deletions cut 7 bases from V and 6 bases from J, with 17 bases between. CDR1 and CDR2 from the germline V gene are SGHDT and YYEEEE.

The chain employs TRBV4-2 and TRBJ1-1; 7 bases are a match to TRBD1. CDR1 LGHNA and CDR2 YNFKEQ come from the germline V gene. After removal of 0 bases from V and 2 bases from J, the junction contained 6 bases not matched to a gene. The CDR3 covers 16 residues. The CDR3 reads CASSQDLTGPNTEAFF. The CDR3 region has the DNA TGTGCCAGCAGCCAAGATCTGACAGGGCCTAACACTGAAGCTTTCTTT.

There are a few counts of this clone. The J gene is TRBJ2-5, the V gene TRBV28; a possible D gene is TRBD1 (5 bases). In germline, CDR1 is MDHEN, CDR2 SYDVKM. V was clipped by 6 bases and J by 3 bases, with 8 bases between them. CDR3 length equals 12 residues. The CDR3 sequence is CASSLREETQYF. As DNA, the CDR3 is TGTGCCAGCAGCCTCAGGGAAGAGACCCAGTACTTC.

The chain is built from TRBV5-1 and TRBJ2-1; D is uncertain. Deletions cut 2 bases from V and 7 bases from J, with 10 bases between. Germline assignment: CDR1 SGHRS and CDR2 YFSETQ. The CDR3 spans 13 residues. CDR3 sequence reads: CASSLGPQNEQFF. CDR3 coding DNA: TGCGCCAGCAGCTTAGGACCACAAAATGAGCAGTTCTTC.

V gene TRBV28 combines with J gene TRBJ1-4, with a possible D match to TRBD1 (6 bases). CDR3 length: 15 residues. The V gene's germline CDR1 is MDHEN and CDR2 SYDVKM. With 5 bases removed from V and 0 bases from J, the gap between germline ends came to 10 bases. CDR3 nucleotide sequence: TGTGCCAGCAGTGACTCAGGGGCAACTAATGAAAAACTGTTTTTT. The encoded protein is CASSDSGATNEKLFF. The complete variable domain, with remaining parts taken from reference TRBV28 and TRBJ1-4, reads DVKVTQSSRYLVKRTGEKVFLECVQDMDHENMFWYRQDPGLGLRLIYFSYDVKMKEKGDIPEGYSVSREKKERFSLILESASTNQTSMYLCASSDSGATNEKLFFGSGTQLSVL.

This CDR3 reads CASRQGLGGELFF. Here the CDR3 DNA reads TGTGCCAGCCGACAGGGGCTAGGCGGGGAGCTGTTTTTT. The rearrangement links TRBV18 to TRBJ2-2, with TRBD1 matching 8 bases. The CDR3 spans 13 residues. V dropped 8 bases and J dropped 7; count of bases not matched to a gene: 6. Germline values: CDR1 KGHSH, CDR2 LQKENI. The variable domain in full, completed from reference TRBV18 and TRBJ2-2, reads NAGVMQNPRHLVRRRGQEARLRCSPMKGHSHVYWYRQLPEEGLKFMVYLQKENIIDESGMPKERFSAEFPKEGPSILRIQQVVRGDSAAYFCASRQGLGGELFFGEGSRLTVL.

On this clone itself: One end of the junction varies from germline; a read error may be responsible. V gene TRBV7-7 combines with J gene TRBJ2-2, with a possible D match to TRBD2 (6 bases). This CDR3 spans 14 amino acids. Germline V gives CDR1 SSHAT, CDR2 FNYEAQ (reference sequence). The CDR3 region is CASSLPVGGGELFF. As DNA, the CDR3 is TGTGCTAGCAGCTTACCGGTCGGGGGCGGGGAGCTGTTTTTT.

V and J are TRBV28 and TRBJ2-7; D is unclear. This CDR3 contains 17 residues. V was cut by 4 bases and J by 1 base, with 20 bases left in between. Germline CDR1 reads MDHEN; CDR2 reads SYDVKM. The DNA of the CDR3 is TGTGCCAGCAGTTCTACTCCGTGGACCTCCGGGTCCTACGAGCAGTACTTC. Translation: CASSSTPWTSGSYEQYF.

This rearrangement joins TRBV5-8 to TRBJ2-1; 11 bases align to TRBD2. The V segment lost 3 bases and the J segment 7 bases; nucleotides outside the gene matches: 21. The CDR3 is 20 amino acids. Germline V gene lookup returns CDR1 SGHTS and CDR2 YDEGEE. CDR3 protein: CASSSGISGGALLVLNEQFF. The CDR3 bases are TGTGCCAGCAGCTCTGGGATTAGCGGGGGGGCCTTATTGGTCTTGAATGAGCAGTTCTTC.

This chain links TRBV6-6 with TRBJ2-2; D is perhaps TRBD2 (5 bases). The germline CDR1 and CDR2 sequences are MNHNY and SVGAGI (reference sequence). V lost 5 bases, J lost 13 bases, and 20 bases lay in between. This CDR3 contains 14 residues. The CDR3 sequence: CASSPTLDGVRLFF. DNA of the CDR3: TGTGCCAGCAGTCCCACTTTGGACGGGGTACGGCTGTTTTTT.

The rearrangement uses TRBV13 and TRBJ2-1; 7 bases align to TRBD2. The length of the CDR3 is 16 residues. Germline-derived CDR1 and CDR2 are PRHDT and FYEKMQ (reference sequence). V trimming: 5 bases; J trimming: 6 bases; junction bases outside the gene matches: 13. The chain's CDR3 is CASSPASGGSGNEQFF. The CDR3 DNA reads as TGTGCCAGCAGCCCCGCTAGTGGCGGGAGTGGCAATGAGCAGTTCTTC.